Sequencing of this T cell receptor (beta chain) was carried out in a study of blood T cell repertoires in COVID-19 (dated by TCRdb to about 2020). At the level of the whole study: Samples from collaborators originated in the United States, Italy and Spain and spanned both the acute and convalescent phases of COVID-19. The dataset comprised deeply sampled blood TCRbeta repertoires from subjects exposed to, actively infected with, or recovered from COVID-19. Where available, HLA class I and class II types were taken from metadata supplied by the sample provider and were not determined by assay-based typing. A de-identified subject ID, COVID-19 status, age in years and sex were almost always included in the sample metadata. Samples were obtained from the ongoing ImmuneRACE study (first 160 participants) and from 1,000 to 1,500 subjects provided by 6 global collaborators. A freely available public database, intended as a resource for researchers studying the immune response to SARS-CoV-2, is where the repertoires were released. The material from the prospective study consisted of cDNA or gDNA derived from T cells, B-cell-depleted T cells, or PBMCs. Study-wide findings and limitations: Clinical and demographic metadata were provided uncurated, with the amount varying by source and participant.

A remark on this clone: Its binding antigen is unknown. Base quality data are lacking; no much larger clone is found one base away.

The immunoSEQ Assay, a bias-controlled multiplex PCR, was used to amplify TCRbeta CDR3 regions from genomic DNA. The authors processed their data as follows. Nucleated cell counts per sample were estimated from amplification of reference gene primers within the assay. To quantify the absolute abundance of each unique TCRbeta CDR3 rearrangement, sequence reads were collapsed and filtered. For each sample, productive Simpson clonality was calculated as the square root of Simpson's diversity index across productive rearrangements. Not all clones reach the TCRdb copy of this immuneACCESS table, which keeps in-frame sequences only. Checked studies attribute under half of the gap to unresolved V genes and leave the rest unexplained. That table gives V, J and clone size, and the DNA gave D and trimming. The sample yields around 300,000 clones; approximately 89% were counted once. In total, the top ten clones hold roughly 1.9% of the sample.

Participants in the prospective study were aged about 18 to 90 years, lived in under 30 United States geographic areas, and enrolled through a virtual design. Cohort assignment in the prospective study relied on participant-reported clinical history from a screening survey and a study questionnaire. Recovered participants in ImmuneRACE Cohort 3 were defined as having two consecutive negative NP/OP PCR tests, clearance from a healthcare professional, or resolution of symptoms. Mobile phlebotomists in the prospective study collected whole blood, serum and a nasopharyngeal or oropharyngeal swab from every participant. Participants in the prospective study had the option to provide additional blood draws and questionnaires over an approximately two-month period. Blood samples from the prospective study were shipped frozen or at room temperature prior to DNA extraction. The germline V and J ends show losses of 4 bases and 8 bases respectively, and no gene match explains 8 bases of the junction. The CDR1 and CDR2 encoded by the germline V gene (reference sequence) are SEHNR and FQNEAQ. The CDR3 has 15 amino acids, counting the end cysteine and phenylalanine. CDR3 DNA only is kept here, 45 bases in frame from base 1.

This chain is built from TRBV7-9 and TRBJ2-1; TRBD2 matches 10 bases in the middle. Sequenced: PBMCs or T cells enriched from blood (not recorded which). This TCR was recovered from a woman aged 55 to 70 who had recovered from COVID-19. CDR3 region: CASSSRLAGSHEQFF. The nucleotide sequence reads as follows: TGTGCCAGCAGCTCTCGACTAGCGGGTTCCCATGAGCAGTTCTTC.